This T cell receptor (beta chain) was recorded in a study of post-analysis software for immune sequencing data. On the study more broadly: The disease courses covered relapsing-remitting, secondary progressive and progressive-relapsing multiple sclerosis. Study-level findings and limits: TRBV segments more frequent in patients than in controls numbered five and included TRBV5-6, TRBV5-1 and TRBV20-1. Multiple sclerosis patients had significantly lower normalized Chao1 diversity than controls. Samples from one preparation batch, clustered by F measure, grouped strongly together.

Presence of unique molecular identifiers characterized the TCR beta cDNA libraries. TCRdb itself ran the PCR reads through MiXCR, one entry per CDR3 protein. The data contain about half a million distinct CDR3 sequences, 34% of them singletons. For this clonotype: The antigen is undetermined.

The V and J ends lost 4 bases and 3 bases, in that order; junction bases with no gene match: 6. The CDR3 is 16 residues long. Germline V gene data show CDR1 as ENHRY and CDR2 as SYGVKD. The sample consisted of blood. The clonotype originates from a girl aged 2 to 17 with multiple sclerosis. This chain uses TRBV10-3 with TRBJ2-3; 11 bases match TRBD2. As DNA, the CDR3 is TGTGCCATCAGTGGAACTAGCGGGGGTTTGACAGATACGCAGTATTTT. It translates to CAISGTSGGLTDTQYF.